This T cell receptor beta chain was documented in a study of T-cell reconstitution after alpha-beta-depleted transplantation in children. Notes on the study in general: There were reportedly several hundred expanded graft clones from which alpha-beta T cells came about two months after transplant. From newly produced T cells came most of the T-cell counts and diversity one year after transplant.

Preparing the TCRbeta library involved the use of unique molecular identifiers. TCRdb analysed the PCR reads with MiXCR anew, one entry per CDR3 protein. The repertoire holds more than 500,000 distinct CDR3 sequences, with over 10% as singletons. This clonotype turned up a few times. Its matching antigen is unknown. The material was PBMCs, mostly from graft donor cells, obtained 180 days after TCRalphabeta/CD19-depleted stem cell transplant. This TCR was recovered from a female patient aged 2-15 years who had a stem cell transplant for aplastic anemia, so the T cells may come from the graft donor.

DNA for the CDR3: TGTGCCAGCAGGGTGCCGGGACTAGCCTCCTACGAGCAGTACTTC. This translates into CASRVPGLASYEQYF. The chain carries TRBV6-2 or TRBV6-3 and TRBJ2-7, with 9 bases that match TRBD2. Losses at the gene ends were 6 bases for V and 0 bases for J; bases not matched to a gene: 6. The CDR3 consists of 15 residues. Germline V CDR1 and CDR2: MNHEY, SVGEGT.